In this sample, the clone carrying this TCR beta chain turned up many times. Its antigen is still unknown. V shed 5 bases and J shed 7 bases, with 9 bases lying between them. Germline CDR1 and CDR2: DFQATT and SNEGSKA (reference sequence). This CDR3 is built from 12 residues. These data originate in a study of naive and memory T cell subsets. Study conclusions and caveats: The RNA method is potentially sensitive to activation and differentiation changes.

TCR cDNA received a 3' ligated oligonucleotide that carried a UMI. RNA was extracted from around 2.7 ml of whole blood of healthy adults. Input was about 1 to 1,100 ng of DNase-treated total RNA without cell sorting. Four PCR rounds used nested alpha and beta constant region primers plus the SP2 primer. For blood and skin samples, reverse transcription used TCR alpha and beta constant primers. TCRdb redid the calling of the 5' RACE reads with MiXCR, one entry per CDR3 protein. The sample lists about 62,000 distinct CDR3 sequences, more than 6.5% occurring once. This receptor was identified in a female donor in good health. This sequence joins TRBV20-1 and TRBJ1-6, with D unclear. CDR3 residues: CSAGTTNSPLHF. The CDR3 bases are TGCAGTGCTGGAACTACCAATTCACCCCTCCACTTT.